This T cell receptor beta chain was observed in a study of cytomegalovirus exposure and HLA in healthy donors. PCR primers comprised 60 Vbeta and 13 Jbeta primers. Profiling relied on immunoSEQ multiplex PCR, and the TCRdb table lists in-frame clones only, not all of them. Here the sample spans about 130,000 clones, 10% being singletons. The V end was cut by 4 bases, the J end by 4 bases, with 23 bases between. This CDR3 contains 17 residues. CDR1 and CDR2 (germline): SGHAT, FQDESV (reference sequence). Material for sequencing was PBMCs. The V gene is TRBV11-1, the J gene TRBJ2-7, with D possibly being TRBD2 (5 bases). The receptor comes from a woman aged 18-29 years in good health and CMV-seropositive. The DNA for the CDR3 is TGTGCCAGCAGCTCCCTGTCCGGGGAAGGGCCGCGATACGAGCAGTACTTC. As protein: CASSSLSGEGPRYEQYF.